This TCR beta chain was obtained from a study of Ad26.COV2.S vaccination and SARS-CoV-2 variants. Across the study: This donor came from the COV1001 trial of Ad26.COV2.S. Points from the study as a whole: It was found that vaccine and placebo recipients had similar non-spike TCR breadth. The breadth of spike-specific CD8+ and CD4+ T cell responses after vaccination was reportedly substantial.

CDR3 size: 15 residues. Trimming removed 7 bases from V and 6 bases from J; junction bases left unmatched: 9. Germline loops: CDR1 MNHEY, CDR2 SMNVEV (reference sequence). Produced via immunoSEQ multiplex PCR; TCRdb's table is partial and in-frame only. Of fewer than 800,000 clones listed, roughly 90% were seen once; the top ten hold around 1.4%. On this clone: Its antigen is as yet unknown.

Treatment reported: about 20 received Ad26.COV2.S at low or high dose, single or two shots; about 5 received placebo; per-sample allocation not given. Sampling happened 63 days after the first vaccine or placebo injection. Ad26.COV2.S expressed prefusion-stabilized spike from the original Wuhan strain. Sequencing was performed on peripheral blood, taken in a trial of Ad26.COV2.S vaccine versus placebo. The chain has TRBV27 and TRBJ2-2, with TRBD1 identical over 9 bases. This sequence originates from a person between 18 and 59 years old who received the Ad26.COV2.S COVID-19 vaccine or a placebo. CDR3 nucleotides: TGTGCCAGCACCCCAGCCGGGACAGGGCCCGGGGAGCTGTTTTTT. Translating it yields CASTPAGTGPGELFF.